The 20 T cell receptor beta chains given below trace back to one sample, sequenced in a study of blood T cell repertoires in COVID-19. Clones were sequenced by immunoSEQ multiplex PCR, and TCRdb holds only the in-frame ones, with some missing. The data show 190,000 or so clones, more than 75% seen once. Sequenced sample: peripheral blood. The origin of the receptors is a man aged 40-49 years with active or convalescent COVID-19.

This rearrangement joins TRBV27 to TRBJ1-1; D ambiguous. The CDR3 runs to 14 residues. V lost 3 bases, J lost 5 bases, and 13 bases lay in between. Germline V gene data show CDR1 as MNHEY and CDR2 as SMNVEV (reference sequence). The CDR3 DNA reads as TGTGCCAGCAGTTTTGAGCAGACAACAACTGAAGCTTTCTTT. Residues: CASSFEQTTTEAFF.

About this clone: Other DNA sequences of this sample code for an identical CDR3. The CDR3 DNA reads TGTGCCTGGAGTGTAGGAGGCGGCTACACCTTC. Translated, it gives CAWSVGGGYTF. The V gene is TRBV30, the J gene TRBJ1-2; D is unclear. From germline, CDR1 is GTSNPN and CDR2 SVGIG (reference sequence). Trimming pared 0 bases from V and 8 bases from J, leaving 7 bases between. This CDR3 region has 11 residues.

CDR3 loop: CASSFGPGRGLNEKLFF. The CDR3 DNA sequence: TGTGCCAGCAGTTTTGGGCCAGGGAGGGGTTTAAATGAAAAACTGTTTTTT. The chain employs TRBV28 and TRBJ1-4; D possibly corresponds to TRBD1 (5 bases). This CDR3 has 17 residues. Germline V gives CDR1 MDHEN, CDR2 SYDVKM. Trimming pared 3 bases from V and 5 bases from J, leaving 19 bases between.

The genes are TRBV5-1 and TRBJ1-2, with a possible D match to TRBD1 (6 bases). CDR1 SGHRS and CDR2 YFSETQ come from the germline V gene. The CDR3 contains 13 residues. V gave up 4 bases and J gave up 8 bases, with 15 bases separating them. The CDR3 region is CASSHQDRQGYTF. In DNA, the CDR3 is TGCGCCAGCAGCCATCAAGACAGGCAAGGCTACACCTTC.

J is TRBJ2-7 and V is TRBV13, with 11 bases lining up with TRBD1. Unmatched junction bases numbered 4, after V lost 0 bases and J lost 3 bases. From germline, CDR1 is PRHDT and CDR2 FYEKMQ (reference sequence). The CDR3 is 16 residues long. DNA for the CDR3: TGTGCCAGCAGCTTAGGACGGACAGGGGGCATCTACGAGCAGTACTTC. Translated: CASSLGRTGGIYEQYF.

This sequence joins TRBV15 and TRBJ1-1, with TRBD1 as a possible D gene (6 bases). Deletions cut 5 bases from V and 0 bases from J, with 13 bases between. The CDR3 runs to 15 residues. Germline V gene data show CDR1 as LNHNV and CDR2 as YYDKDF (reference sequence). The CDR3 region has the DNA TGTGCCACCAGCGGACAGACAGCAGTGAACACTGAAGCTTTCTTT. Translation gives CATSGQTAVNTEAFF.

CDR3 sequence (DNA): TGCGCCAGCAGCCAAGGTCACCAGAGCCGAGAAGCGTTCGGAAACACCATATATTTT. Translating gives CASSQGHQSREAFGNTIYF. This sequence joins TRBV4-1 and TRBJ1-3; no clear D. Germline assignment: CDR1 MGHRA and CDR2 YSYEKL. The CDR3 runs to 19 residues. Trimming took 1 base from V and 4 from J, leaving 23 bases between them.

This chain uses TRBV5-4 with TRBJ1-4; 7 positions agree with TRBD1. The V gene end was trimmed by 4 bases and the J gene end by 0 bases; junction bases not matched to a gene: 6. CDR3 size: 16 residues. Germline lookup yields CDR1 SGHNT and CDR2 YYREEE (reference sequence). CDR3 DNA sequence: TGTGCCAGCAGCCAAGGACAGGTTGCAACTAATGAAAAACTGTTTTTT. Translating it yields CASSQGQVATNEKLFF.

The gene calls are TRBV4-2 and TRBJ1-2; D is unclear. Trimming shortened V by 0 bases and J by 2 bases, and 13 bases separated the two germline ends. This CDR3 spans 16 amino acids. CDR1 and CDR2 (germline): LGHNA, YNFKEQ. The CDR3 loop reads CASSQEVHIANYGYTF. Here the CDR3 DNA reads TGTGCCAGCAGCCAAGAAGTGCACATCGCCAACTATGGCTACACCTTC.

This chain uses TRBV24-1 with TRBJ2-3, with TRBD1 identical over 7 bases. CDR1 KGHDR and CDR2 SFDVKD come from the germline V gene. V trimming: 8 bases; J trimming: 2 bases; junction bases outside the gene matches: 3. CDR3 length equals 13 residues. CDR3 in amino acids: CATTDRVTDTQYF. CDR3 nucleotide sequence: TGTGCCACCACCGACAGGGTCACAGATACGCAGTATTTT.

The rearrangement joins TRBV5-1 to TRBJ1-2; no clear D. The CDR3 is 13 residues long. Germline V gives CDR1 SGHRS, CDR2 YFSETQ. Trimming took off 1 base at V and 5 bases at J, with 9 bases between the two ends. CDR3 loop: CASSLKAEYGYTF. CDR3 in DNA: TGCGCCAGCAGCTTGAAGGCGGAATATGGCTACACCTTC.

V gene TRBV6-1 combines with J gene TRBJ2-3; D is undetermined. V dropped 2 bases and J dropped 0 bases, with 6 bases sitting between them. Germline V gene lookup returns CDR1 MNHNS and CDR2 SASEGT. This CDR3 region has 14 residues. The DNA of the CDR3 is TGTGCCAGCAGTGAATTAGTGAGCACAGATACGCAGTATTTT. This sequence encodes CASSELVSTDTQYF.

The rearrangement joins TRBV7-8 to TRBJ2-7; 11 positions match TRBD1. J lost 2 bases, V lost 5 bases, and 2 bases had no gene match. This CDR3 comprises 14 residues. Germline CDR1 and CDR2: SGHVS and FQNEAQ. The CDR3 DNA is TGTGCCAGCAGCCGGACAGGGGGCCCCTACGAGCAGTACTTC. Translation: CASSRTGGPYEQYF.

V gene TRBV2 combines with J gene TRBJ1-4; perhaps TRBD1 as D (6 bases). The V gene lost 5 bases and the J gene lost 7 bases, with 17 bases spanning the gap. The V gene's germline CDR1 is SNHLY and CDR2 FYNNEI. The CDR3 extends over 15 amino acids. Here the CDR3 DNA reads TGTGCCAGCAGTAAACAGGGACCGTTTGGTGAAAAACTGTTTTTT. Amino acid sequence: CASSKQGPFGEKLFF.

A word on this clone: The sample contains more than one DNA sequence encoding this CDR3. J is TRBJ1-1 and V is TRBV18; D is perhaps TRBD1 (5 bases). Trimming removed 1 base from V and 1 base from J, with 7 bases in between. Germline CDR1 reads KGHSH; CDR2 reads LQKENI. CDR3 length: 14 residues. The CDR3: CASSPLGGNTEAFF. The CDR3 nucleotides read TGTGCCAGCTCACCACTGGGGGGGAACACTGAAGCTTTCTTT.

With regard to this clone: Other DNA sequences in the same sample also yield this CDR3. The CDR3 here is CASSPGTGGYEQYF. The CDR3, as DNA: TGCGCCAGCAGCCCCGGGACAGGGGGCTACGAGCAGTACTTC. The rearrangement uses TRBV5-1 and TRBJ2-7, with TRBD1 matching 11 bases. The germline V gene encodes CDR1 SGHRS and CDR2 YFSETQ. This CDR3 is built from 14 residues. Trimming cost V 4 bases and J 3 bases; bases outside gene matches: 3.

The gene calls are TRBV3-1 (or the pseudogene TRBV3-2) and TRBJ2-1; D unclear. Per germline, CDR1 LGHDT and CDR2 YNNKEL (reference sequence). Trimming took off 4 bases at V and 4 bases at J, with 11 bases between the two ends. CDR3 length: 14 amino acids. CDR3 region: CASSLRTGYNEQFF. In nucleotides, the CDR3 is TGTGCCAGCAGCCTGCGAACGGGTTACAATGAGCAGTTCTTC.

This chain links TRBV24-1 with TRBJ1-1; 7 nucleotides line up with TRBD1. Germline assignment: CDR1 KGHDR and CDR2 SFDVKD. The CDR3 runs to 16 residues. V trimming: 0 bases; J trimming: 1 base; junction bases outside the gene matches: 4. DNA of the CDR3: TGTGCCACCAGTGATTTGAAGGGGGCGGGGAACACTGAAGCTTTCTTT. Residues: CATSDLKGAGNTEAFF.

The chain carries TRBV10-1 and TRBJ1-5; 7 bases agree with TRBD1. The germline V gene encodes CDR1 WNHNN and CDR2 SYGVQD (reference sequence). V lost 3 bases, J lost 0 bases, and 11 bases stayed unmatched. This CDR3 is built from 18 residues. CDR3 nucleotide sequence: TGCGCCAGCAGTGATGAGAGGGGACAGCGCTATAGCAATCAGCCCCAGCATTTT. Translating it yields CASSDERGQRYSNQPQHF.

This clone was seen just once. The gene calls are TRBV20-1 and TRBJ2-2; D possibly uses TRBD1 or TRBD2 (5 bases each). CDR1 and CDR2 from the germline V gene are DFQATT and SNEGSKA (reference sequence). The length of the CDR3 is 14 residues. Trimming removed 3 bases from V and 2 bases from J, with 10 bases in between. The CDR3 spells CSASEGPNTGELFF. The DNA of the CDR3 is TGCAGTGCTAGTGAGGGGCCAAACACCGGGGAGCTGTTTTTT.